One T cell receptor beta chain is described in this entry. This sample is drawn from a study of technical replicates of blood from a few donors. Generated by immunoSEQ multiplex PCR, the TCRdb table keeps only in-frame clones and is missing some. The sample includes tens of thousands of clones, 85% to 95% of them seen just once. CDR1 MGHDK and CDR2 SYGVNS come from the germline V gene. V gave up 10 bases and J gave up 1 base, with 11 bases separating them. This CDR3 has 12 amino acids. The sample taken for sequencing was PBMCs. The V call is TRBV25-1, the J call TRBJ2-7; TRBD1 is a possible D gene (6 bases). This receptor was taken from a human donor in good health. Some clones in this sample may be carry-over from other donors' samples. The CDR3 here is CATLGHSYEQYF. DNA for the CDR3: TGTGCCACCCTGGGACATTCCTACGAGCAGTACTTC.